The 18 T cell receptor beta chains listed next were all sequenced from one sample in a study of CD8 T cells in Susac syndrome. It was with random hexamers that 0.5 to 1 ug RNA was reverse transcribed. TCRdb itself ran the immunoSEQ multiplex PCR reads through MiXCR, one entry per CDR3 protein. This sample has 100,000 to 150,000 distinct CDR3 sequences, with approximately 95% found just once. Sequenced sample: CD8+ T cells from PBMCs. Receptors were obtained from a human donor with multiple sclerosis.

This sequence joins TRBV12-3 or TRBV12-4 and TRBJ2-2; 12 positions match TRBD2. With 2 bases clipped from V and 5 bases from J, the junction kept 15 bases outside the gene matches. This CDR3 region has 20 residues. The CDR3 protein is CASSLWASGGAQVGTGELFF. CDR3 sequence (DNA): TGTGCCAGCAGTTTATGGGCTAGCGGGGGGGCGCAAGTGGGAACCGGGGAGCTGTTTTTT.

The rearrangement uses TRBV27 and TRBJ1-2; D call uncertain. The CDR3 length is 12 residues. Between the trimmed V and J ends, which lost 0 bases and 4 bases, there was a span of 3 bases. CDR1 is MNHEY and CDR2 is SMNVEV in the germline V gene (reference sequence). The CDR3: CASSLSGYGYTF. Written as DNA, the CDR3 is TGTGCCAGCAGTTTATCAGGCTATGGCTACACCTTC.

V gene TRBV7-2 combines with J gene TRBJ2-1; 12 bases align to TRBD2. CDR3 length equals 16 residues. Per germline, CDR1 SGHTA and CDR2 FQGNSA. V lost 4 bases, J lost 4 bases, and 5 bases stayed unmatched. The CDR3: CASSSRLAGAYNEQFF. The CDR3, as DNA: TGTGCCAGCAGCTCAAGACTAGCGGGGGCATACAATGAGCAGTTCTTC.

The genes are TRBV12-3 or TRBV12-4 and TRBJ2-6; possible D gene TRBD2, 7 bases. This CDR3 region has 16 residues. Trimming pared 6 bases from V and 0 bases from J, leaving 12 bases between. The CDR3 protein is CASSSGTSSGANVLTF. In DNA, the CDR3 is TGTGCCAGCAGCAGCGGGACATCCTCTGGGGCCAACGTCCTGACTTTC.

The chain uses TRBV14 and TRBJ1-1; D is unresolved. Per the germline V gene, CDR1 is SGHDN and CDR2 is FVKESK. V lost 10 bases and J 4 bases, leaving 16 bases between the germline ends. This CDR3 contains 13 residues. CDR3 loop: CATSSGLSTEAFF. Written as DNA, the CDR3 is TGTGCCACTTCAAGCGGTTTGTCCACTGAAGCTTTCTTT. The full variable domain, rest sourced from reference TRBV14 and TRBJ1-1, is EAGVTQFPSHSVIEKGQTVTLRCDPISGHDNLYWYRRVMGKEIKFLLHFVKESKQDESGMPNNRFLAERTGGTYSTLKVQPAELEDSGVYFCATSSGLSTEAFFGQGTRLTVV.

This chain joins TRBV6-5 and TRBJ2-1; D might be TRBD2 (6 bases). This CDR3 has 19 amino acids. The V end lost 2 bases, the J end lost 3 bases, and 23 bases lay between the germline ends. Germline CDR1 and CDR2: MNHEY and SVGAGI. The chain's CDR3 is CASSYLPRGVPTLYNEQFF. CDR3 sequence (DNA): TGTGCCAGCAGTTACCTACCGCGCGGGGTTCCCACCCTCTACAATGAGCAGTTCTTC.

The chain uses TRBV5-4 and TRBJ2-1, with 7 positions matching TRBD1. The CDR3 has 13 residues. Germline CDR1 is SGHNT and CDR2 is YYREEE (reference sequence). The V segment lost 6 bases and the J segment 6 bases; nucleotides outside the gene matches: 6. Written as DNA, the CDR3 is TGTGCCAGCACCAGGGGGTCGGGCAATGAGCAGTTCTTC. Residues: CASTRGSGNEQFF. Using reference TRBV5-4 and TRBJ2-1 for the parts outside the CDR3, the full variable domain is ETGVTQSPTHLIKTRGQQVTLRCSSQSGHNTVSWYQQALGQGPQFIFQYYREEENGRGNFPPRFSGLQFPNYSSELNVNALELDDSALYLCASTRGSGNEQFFGPGTRLTVL.

The chain uses TRBV12-5 and TRBJ1-2; D ambiguous. Germline assignment: CDR1 LGHNT and CDR2 FRNRAP. This CDR3 contains 13 residues. V gave up 3 bases and J gave up 6 bases, with 11 bases separating them. The CDR3 DNA is TGTGCTAGTGGTTTTCGGGAAGTGGATGGCTACACCTTC. This translates into CASGFREVDGYTF.

DNA of the CDR3: TGTGCCAGCAGACGACTAGCGGGTACAGATACGCAGTATTTT. Translating gives CASRRLAGTDTQYF. The chain couples TRBV2 to TRBJ2-3; 10 bases align to TRBD2. Germline-derived CDR1 and CDR2 are SNHLY and FYNNEI. This CDR3 spans 14 amino acids. With V trimmed by 6 bases and J by 3 bases, 3 bases remained unmatched.

This clonotype was recorded a few times. The CDR3 reads CASSLGGTEQFF. The CDR3 DNA reads as TGTGCCAGCAGCTTAGGAGGGACTGAGCAGTTCTTC. The chain links TRBV7-3 to TRBJ2-1, with a tentative D call TRBD2 (6 bases). The CDR3 extends over 12 amino acids. Germline values: CDR1 SGHTA, CDR2 FQGTGA. The V and J ends lost 2 bases and 9 bases respectively, with 8 bases between them.

The chain joins TRBV20-1 to TRBJ1-2; no reliable D call. The CDR3 totals 13 residues. With 6 bases removed from V and 1 base from J, the gap between germline ends came to 12 bases. Germline assignment: CDR1 DFQATT and CDR2 SNEGSKA (reference sequence). In DNA form, the CDR3 reads TGCAGTGCGAGACCGGATAATAACTATGGCTACACCTTC. The encoded protein is CSARPDNNYGYTF.

This clonotype was picked up a small number of times. The V gene is TRBV7-3, the J gene TRBJ1-2, with 10 bases that match TRBD1. V shed 5 bases, J shed 3 bases, and the junction held 3 bases outside the gene matches. The length of the CDR3 is 14 residues. Germline assignment: CDR1 SGHTA and CDR2 FQGTGA. CDR3 amino acids: CASSPGQGDYGYTF. The CDR3 nucleotides read TGTGCCAGCAGCCCCGGACAGGGGGACTATGGCTACACCTTC.

V gene TRBV29-1 combines with J gene TRBJ1-2; D ambiguous. The CDR3 contains 12 residues. Per germline, CDR1 SQVTM and CDR2 ANQGSEA. V lost 3 bases to trimming and J lost 7 bases, with 12 bases between them. Here the CDR3 DNA reads TGCAGCGTTGAGGCAAACGTCTCTGGCTACACCTTC. Its protein product is CSVEANVSGYTF.

This clonotype came up once. This sequence joins TRBV3-1 and TRBJ1-1, with unresolved D. The germline V gene encodes CDR1 LGHDT and CDR2 YNNKEL (reference sequence). This CDR3 is 13 amino acids long. The V and J ends lost 4 bases and 1 base respectively, with 7 bases between them. The DNA of the CDR3 is TGTGCCAGCAGCCCCTGGACGAACACTGAAGCTTTCTTT. Amino acid sequence: CASSPWTNTEAFF.

The V call is TRBV30, the J call TRBJ2-3; D is ambiguous. Trimming removed 7 bases from V and 6 bases from J, with 17 bases in between. The CDR3 is 13 residues long. Germline V CDR1 and CDR2: GTSNPN, SVGIG (reference sequence). CDR3 DNA sequence: TGTGCCTCTACAAGGGTCAATGAGGATACGCAGTATTTT. It codes for CASTRVNEDTQYF.

The V call is TRBV30, the J call TRBJ2-1, with D hard to call. Per germline, CDR1 GTSNPN and CDR2 SVGIG (reference sequence). This CDR3 region has 12 residues. Trimming pared 0 bases from V and 5 bases from J, leaving 5 bases between. CDR3 in amino acids: CAWSVLNNEQFF. CDR3 nucleotides: TGTGCCTGGAGTGTCCTGAACAATGAGCAGTTCTTC.

The V gene is TRBV13, the J gene TRBJ1-3, with D tentatively TRBD1 (5 bases). Between the trimmed V and J ends, which lost 4 bases and 0 bases, there was a span of 10 bases. Germline V gives CDR1 PRHDT, CDR2 FYEKMQ (reference sequence). The CDR3 is made up of 15 amino acids. CDR3 DNA sequence: TGTGCCAGCAGCTCTGGGGCGAGCTCTGGAAACACCATATATTTT. Its protein is CASSSGASSGNTIYF. The full variable domain, with the rest looked up from reference TRBV13 and TRBJ1-3, is AAGVIQSPRHLIKEKRETATLKCYPIPRHDTVYWYQQGPGQDPQFLISFYEKMQSDKGSIPDRFSAQQFSDYHSELNMSSLELGDSALYFCASSSGASSGNTIYFGEGSWLTVV.

This chain links TRBV12-3 or TRBV12-4 with TRBJ1-2; no firm D call. The germline V and J ends were trimmed by 1 base and 8 bases, with 11 bases remaining between them. CDR3 length: 13 residues. Written as DNA, the CDR3 is TGTGCCAGCAGTTTAGGCGGGTTAGGGGGCTACACCTTC. Protein: CASSLGGLGGYTF.